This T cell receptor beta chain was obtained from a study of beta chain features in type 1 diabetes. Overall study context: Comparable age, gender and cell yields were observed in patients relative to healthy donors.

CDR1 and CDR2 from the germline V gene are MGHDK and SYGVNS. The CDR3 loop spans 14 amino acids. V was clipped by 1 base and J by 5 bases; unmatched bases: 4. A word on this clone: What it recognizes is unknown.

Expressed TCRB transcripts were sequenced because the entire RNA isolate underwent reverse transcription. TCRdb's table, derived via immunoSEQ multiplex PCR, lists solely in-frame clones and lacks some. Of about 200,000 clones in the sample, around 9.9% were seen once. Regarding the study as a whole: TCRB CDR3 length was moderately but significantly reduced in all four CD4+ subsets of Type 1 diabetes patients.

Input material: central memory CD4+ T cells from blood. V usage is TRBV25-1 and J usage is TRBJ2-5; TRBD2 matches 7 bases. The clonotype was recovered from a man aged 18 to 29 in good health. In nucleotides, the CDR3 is TGTGCCAGCAGTGAATCAACTAGCGTCGAGACCCAGTACTTC. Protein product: CASSESTSVETQYF.